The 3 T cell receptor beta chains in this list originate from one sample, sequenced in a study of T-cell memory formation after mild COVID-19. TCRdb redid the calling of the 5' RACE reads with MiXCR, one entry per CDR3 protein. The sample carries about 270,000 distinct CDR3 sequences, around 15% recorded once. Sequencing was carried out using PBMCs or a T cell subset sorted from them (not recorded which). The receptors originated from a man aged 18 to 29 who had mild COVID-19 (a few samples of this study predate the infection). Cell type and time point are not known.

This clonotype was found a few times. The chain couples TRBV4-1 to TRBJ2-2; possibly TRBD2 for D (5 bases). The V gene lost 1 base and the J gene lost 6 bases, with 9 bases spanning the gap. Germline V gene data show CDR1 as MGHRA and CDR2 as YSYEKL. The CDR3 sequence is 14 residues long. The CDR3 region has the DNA TGCGCCAGCAGCCAAGGTAGAGGGTCCGGGGAGCTGTTTTTT. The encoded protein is CASSQGRGSGELFF.

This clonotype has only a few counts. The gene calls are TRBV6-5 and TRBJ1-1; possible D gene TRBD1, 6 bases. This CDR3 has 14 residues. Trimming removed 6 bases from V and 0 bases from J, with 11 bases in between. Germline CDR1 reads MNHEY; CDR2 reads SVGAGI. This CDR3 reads CASRLQGLNTEAFF. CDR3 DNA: TGTGCCAGCAGACTACAGGGCTTGAACACTGAAGCTTTCTTT.

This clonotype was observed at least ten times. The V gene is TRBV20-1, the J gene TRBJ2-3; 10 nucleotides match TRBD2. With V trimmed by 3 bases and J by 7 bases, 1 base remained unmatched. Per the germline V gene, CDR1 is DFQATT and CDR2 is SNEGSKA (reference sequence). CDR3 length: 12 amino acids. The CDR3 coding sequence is TGCAGTGCTAGTAGCGGGGGGCATACGCAGTATTTT. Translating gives CSASSGGHTQYF.